This T cell receptor (beta chain) was recovered during a study of blood T cells in healthy people across ages. This clonotype came up a few times. Those donating, healthy Caucasian individuals from Russia, were aged 6 to 90. Researchers collected ten milliliters of peripheral blood from every single donor. Combining a sample-barcoded 5' primer with a J-beta primer mix, a second PCR ran for 7 to 11 cycles. A template-switch adaptor with 12 random nucleotides tagged each cDNA molecule. The study obtained at least 2.5 million CDR3-containing paired-end reads from every sample. Each CDR3 protein gets one entry after TCRdb re-called the 5' RACE reads with MiXCR. The table includes 700,000 or so distinct CDR3 sequences, approximately 22% detected once. CDR3 length equals 13 residues. The V gene's germline CDR1 is DFQATT and CDR2 SNEGSKA (reference sequence).

The chain links TRBV20-1 to TRBJ2-5; 9 positions match TRBD2. The J call may be mistaken, given a closer DNA end match to TRBJ2-7. The source is a man aged 70 or older in good health. Sequencing was performed on blood. The CDR3 spells CSARLAGRYEQYF. Written as DNA, the CDR3 is TGCAGTGCTAGACTAGCGGGGAGATACGAGCAGTACTTC.